One sample yielded the 27 T cell receptor beta chains listed below, sequenced in a study of shared clonotypes between healthy human individuals. Naive-designated CD8 cells lacked CD45RO, were positively enriched for CCR7, and omitted terminally differentiated effector memory CD45RA+ cells. Here immunoSEQ multiplex PCR was the method, and the copy in TCRdb shows in-frame clones only, minus some. This table has around 1.9 million clones, roughly 93% appearing once. Sequencing was performed on naive CD8+ T cells from PBMCs. These receptors were obtained from a man younger than 30 in good health. Some clones in this sample may be carry-over from other donors' samples.

This clone appeared a few times. The V gene is TRBV18, the J gene TRBJ1-1; no clear D. The CDR3 spans 12 residues. From germline, CDR1 is KGHSH and CDR2 LQKENI. V dropped 7 bases and J dropped 4 bases, with 10 bases sitting between them. In DNA, the CDR3 is TGTGCCAGCTGGTGGGTCGCCACTGAAGCTTTCTTT. Its protein product is CASWWVATEAFF.

The CDR3 DNA sequence: TGTGCCGTGGGCTGGTCGAACACTGAAGCTTTCTTT. Protein sequence: CAVGWSNTEAFF. The rearrangement links TRBV7-9 to TRBJ1-1; D unresolved. CDR1 SEHNR and CDR2 FQNEAQ come from the germline V gene (reference sequence). V was pared by 11 bases and J by 1 base, with 11 bases between. The CDR3 length is 12 residues.

The chain links TRBV5-1 to TRBJ2-1, with D unclear. The CDR3 length is 17 residues. Germline CDR1 is SGHRS and CDR2 is YFSETQ. The V end lost 0 bases, the J end lost 0 bases, and 13 bases lay between the germline ends. CDR3 sequence reads: CASSLGQPRSSYNEQFF. DNA of the CDR3: TGCGCCAGCAGCTTGGGGCAGCCTCGAAGCTCCTACAATGAGCAGTTCTTC.

CDR3 bases: TGTGCCAGCAGTTCCTCAGGGTACTATGGCTACACCTTC. Encoded protein: CASSSSGYYGYTF. The rearrangement links TRBV27 to TRBJ1-2; the D gene is possibly TRBD1 (5 bases). CDR3 size: 13 residues. V lost 4 bases, J lost 3 bases, and 9 bases lay in between. Germline loops: CDR1 MNHEY, CDR2 SMNVEV (reference sequence).

V gene TRBV7-9 combines with J gene TRBJ1-4; D remains unclear. CDR1 is SEHNR and CDR2 is FQNEAQ in the germline V gene (reference sequence). This CDR3 is built from 17 residues. V dropped 1 base and J dropped 4 bases, with 16 bases sitting between them. This CDR3 is CASSLGETLLINEKLFF. Written as DNA, the CDR3 is TGTGCCAGCAGCTTAGGCGAGACCCTGTTGATTAATGAAAAACTGTTTTTT.

Note on this clone: This same CDR3 is encoded by further DNA sequences in the sample. The V and J genes are TRBV7-9 and TRBJ2-7, with TRBD1 identical over 9 bases. There are 13 residues in the CDR3. Trimming at V came to 7 bases and at J to 3 bases, leaving 4 bases not matched to a gene. From germline, CDR1 is SEHNR and CDR2 FQNEAQ (reference sequence). The CDR3: CASKPGQGYEQYF. The CDR3, as DNA: TGTGCCAGCAAACCGGGACAGGGCTACGAGCAGTACTTC.

For this clone: Other nucleotide sequences from this sample produce the same CDR3. This rearrangement joins TRBV9 to TRBJ2-4; D not certain. The germline V gene has CDR1 SGDLS and CDR2 YYNGEE. The CDR3 contains 15 residues. The ends were cut back, 0 bases at V and 0 bases at J, with 7 bases in the middle. CDR3 region: CASSVGALAKNIQYF. Here the CDR3 DNA reads TGTGCCAGCAGCGTAGGGGCCTTAGCCAAAAACATTCAGTACTTC.

On this clone itself: At one end the junction does not follow the germline gene, possibly because of a read error. The V and J genes are TRBV7-9 and TRBJ2-7; 8 positions agree with TRBD2. The CDR3 runs 15 residues. Per the germline V gene, CDR1 is SEHNR and CDR2 is FQNEAQ (reference sequence). CDR3 residues: CASTLGSGSSYEQYF. The DNA of the CDR3 is TGTGCCAGCACCTTAGGAAGCGGGAGTTCCTACGAGCAGTACTTC. Full variable domain (rest looked up from reference TRBV7-9 and TRBJ2-7): DTGVSQNPRHKITKRGQNVTFRCDPISEHNRLYWYRQTLGQGPEFLTYFQNEAQLEKSRLLSDRFSAERPKGSFSTLEIQRTEQGDSAMYLCASTLGSGSSYEQYFGPGTRLTVT.

As concerns this clone: The same CDR3 is also encoded by other DNA sequences in this sample. The chain employs TRBV28 and TRBJ2-1; no firm D call. The CDR3 spans 12 residues. Germline CDR1 and CDR2: MDHEN and SYDVKM. The V and J ends lost 6 bases and 3 bases respectively, with 6 bases between them. CDR3 loop: CASSPDYNEQFF. Written as DNA, the CDR3 is TGTGCCAGCAGCCCTGACTACAATGAGCAGTTCTTC.

In regard to this clone: Other nucleotide sequences from this sample produce the same CDR3. V is TRBV28 and J is TRBJ2-7; D remains unclear. Trimming stripped 3 bases from V and 3 bases from J, with 3 bases between. The CDR3 spans 11 residues. CDR1 and CDR2 (germline): MDHEN, SYDVKM. CDR3 protein: CASSFDYEQYF. CDR3 DNA: TGTGCCAGCAGTTTCGACTACGAGCAGTACTTC.

This chain uses TRBV28 with TRBJ2-5, with a weak D call TRBD1 (6 bases). V lost 6 bases to trimming and J lost 2 bases, with 13 bases between them. CDR1 MDHEN and CDR2 SYDVKM come from the germline V gene. The CDR3 extends over 14 amino acids. This chain's CDR3 is CASRRTALQETQYF. The CDR3 DNA follows: TGTGCCAGCAGAAGGACAGCCCTTCAAGAGACCCAGTACTTC.

This rearrangement joins TRBV7-3 to TRBJ2-7, with 7 bases matching TRBD2. Trimming took 2 bases from V and 3 from J; bases not matched to a gene: 7. Germline CDR1 and CDR2: SGHTA and FQGTGA. The CDR3 totals 15 residues. The CDR3 nucleotides are TGTGCCAGCAGCTTAGGGAGGGGTGCGTACTACGAGCAGTACTTC. Translation gives CASSLGRGAYYEQYF.

This rearrangement joins TRBV5-1 to TRBJ2-1; weak D call: TRBD1 (7 bases). Trimming removed 1 base from V and 7 bases from J, with 15 bases in between. The CDR3 spans 15 residues. The germline gives CDR1 SGHRS, CDR2 YFSETQ. The CDR3 spells CASSLRQGGENEQFF. In nucleotides, the CDR3 is TGCGCCAGCAGCTTGCGGCAGGGGGGAGAAAATGAGCAGTTCTTC.

The J gene is TRBJ2-1, the V gene TRBV27; D call uncertain. The germline V gene encodes CDR1 MNHEY and CDR2 SMNVEV (reference sequence). V was pared by 2 bases and J by 4 bases, with 9 bases between. This CDR3 has 14 residues. The CDR3 DNA reads as TGTGCCAGCAGTTTAGTAGCAGTTTACAATGAGCAGTTCTTC. Amino acids: CASSLVAVYNEQFF.

The V call is TRBV18, the J call TRBJ2-7; maybe TRBD2 (5 bases). Germline V lookup: CDR1 KGHSH, CDR2 LQKENI. The V gene lost 3 bases and the J gene lost 2 bases, with 11 bases spanning the gap. The CDR3 covers 14 residues. CDR3 residues: CASSPSGATYEQYF. The DNA of the CDR3 is TGTGCCAGCTCACCCAGCGGCGCTACCTACGAGCAGTACTTC.

With respect to this clone: This specimen includes other DNA sequences encoding the same CDR3. V usage is TRBV10-3 and J usage is TRBJ1-1; D call uncertain. Germline V gives CDR1 ENHRY, CDR2 SYGVKD. Trimming cost V 0 bases and J 2 bases, with 1 base left between them. The CDR3 has 12 amino acids. The CDR3 nucleotides read TGTGCCATCAGTGAGTCAAACACTGAAGCTTTCTTT. This encodes CAISESNTEAFF.

The chain links TRBV9 to TRBJ2-7, with 11 bases fitting TRBD2. Germline CDR1 is SGDLS and CDR2 is YYNGEE. This CDR3 region has 14 residues. V lost 5 bases to trimming and J lost 2 bases; unmatched junction nucleotides: 3. CDR3 sequence: CASSRLAGTYEQYF. The CDR3 DNA reads TGTGCCAGCAGTCGACTAGCGGGGACCTACGAGCAGTACTTC.

The chain couples TRBV30 to TRBJ2-1; maybe TRBD2 (6 bases). V was pared by 0 bases and J by 0 bases, with 15 bases between. The CDR3 is 17 residues long. CDR1 GTSNPN and CDR2 SVGIG come from the germline V gene (reference sequence). The CDR3 nucleotides read TGTGCCTGGAGTGTAGACCCCCCCGGGAGCTCCTACAATGAGCAGTTCTTC. As protein: CAWSVDPPGSSYNEQFF.

Notes on this clone: Other DNA sequences within the sample encode an identical CDR3. CDR3: CAWSVAGGYEQYF. For the CDR3, the DNA is TGTGCCTGGAGTGTAGCGGGGGGCTACGAGCAGTACTTC. The V call is TRBV30, the J call TRBJ2-7; 9 bases map to TRBD2. This CDR3 contains 13 residues. Looked up from germline, CDR1 is GTSNPN and CDR2 is SVGIG (reference sequence). With V trimmed by 0 bases and J by 3 bases, 0 bases remained unmatched.

The chain recombines TRBV27 with TRBJ2-7; D uncertain. The CDR3 is made up of 14 amino acids. The V end was cut by 5 bases, the J end by 5 bases, with 16 bases between. Germline CDR1 and CDR2: MNHEY and SMNVEV (reference sequence). The CDR3 coding sequence is TGTGCCAGCAGTCATGGCCTTCCACCCAACGAGCAGTACTTC. Protein: CASSHGLPPNEQYF.

The CDR3 region is CASTGERTGNTYGNEKLFF. In DNA form, the CDR3 reads TGTGCCAGCACGGGAGAAAGGACAGGGAATACCTATGGGAATGAAAAACTGTTTTTT. The V gene is TRBV28, the J gene TRBJ1-4; 8 nucleotides line up with TRBD1. This CDR3 region has 19 residues. V lost 7 bases, J lost 5 bases, and 21 bases stayed unmatched. Germline lookup yields CDR1 MDHEN and CDR2 SYDVKM.

This rearrangement joins TRBV27 to TRBJ1-5; no reliable D call. The CDR3 is 15 amino acids. Deletions cut 2 bases from V and 7 bases from J, with 15 bases between. Germline V CDR1 and CDR2: MNHEY, SMNVEV (reference sequence). As DNA, the CDR3 is TGTGCCAGCAGTTTACAAGCAGGAGATTTCCAGCCCCAGCATTTT. Protein product: CASSLQAGDFQPQHF.

This sequence joins TRBV5-1 and TRBJ2-1; the match to TRBD2 covers 7 bases. Per germline, CDR1 SGHRS and CDR2 YFSETQ. The V and J ends lost 0 bases and 9 bases, in that order; junction bases with no gene match: 12. This CDR3 region has 16 residues. CDR3 amino acids: CASSLGRAGTLSEQFF. The CDR3 nucleotides are TGCGCCAGCAGCTTGGGTCGAGCGGGGACCTTAAGTGAGCAGTTCTTC.

This clone was recorded only once. The genes are TRBV12-5 and TRBJ1-1; no reliable D call. Between the trimmed V and J ends, which lost 2 bases and 2 bases, there was a span of 6 bases. Germline loops: CDR1 LGHNT, CDR2 FRNRAP. This CDR3 has 13 residues. The CDR3 loop is CASGLNGNTEAFF. Written as DNA, the CDR3 is TGTGCTAGTGGTTTGAATGGTAACACTGAAGCTTTCTTT.

The J gene is TRBJ2-5, the V gene TRBV7-7, with 7 bases fitting TRBD2. In germline, CDR1 is SSHAT, CDR2 FNYEAQ (reference sequence). Trimming took 5 bases from V and 2 from J; bases not matched to a gene: 5. This CDR3 contains 14 residues. DNA for the CDR3: TGTGCCAGCAGCCCCGCTAGCGGACAAGAGACCCAGTACTTC. Protein: CASSPASGQETQYF.

This chain links TRBV2 with TRBJ2-1; a possible D gene is TRBD1 (7 bases). CDR3 length: 15 amino acids. The V gene lost 3 bases and the J gene lost 8 bases, with 17 bases spanning the gap. The germline CDR1 and CDR2 sequences are SNHLY and FYNNEI. CDR3 in amino acids: CASSEQGGIPYEQFF. CDR3 nucleotides: TGTGCCAGCAGTGAGCAGGGGGGAATTCCCTATGAGCAGTTCTTC.

This chain connects TRBV6-5 to TRBJ2-7, with D uncertain. This CDR3 spans 14 amino acids. Germline CDR1 reads MNHEY; CDR2 reads SVGAGI. Trimming stripped 8 bases from V and 4 bases from J, with 18 bases between. The CDR3 DNA reads as TGTGCCAGCCGTCGAGACACCGGACCATACGAGCAGTACTTC. Amino acid sequence: CASRRDTGPYEQYF.